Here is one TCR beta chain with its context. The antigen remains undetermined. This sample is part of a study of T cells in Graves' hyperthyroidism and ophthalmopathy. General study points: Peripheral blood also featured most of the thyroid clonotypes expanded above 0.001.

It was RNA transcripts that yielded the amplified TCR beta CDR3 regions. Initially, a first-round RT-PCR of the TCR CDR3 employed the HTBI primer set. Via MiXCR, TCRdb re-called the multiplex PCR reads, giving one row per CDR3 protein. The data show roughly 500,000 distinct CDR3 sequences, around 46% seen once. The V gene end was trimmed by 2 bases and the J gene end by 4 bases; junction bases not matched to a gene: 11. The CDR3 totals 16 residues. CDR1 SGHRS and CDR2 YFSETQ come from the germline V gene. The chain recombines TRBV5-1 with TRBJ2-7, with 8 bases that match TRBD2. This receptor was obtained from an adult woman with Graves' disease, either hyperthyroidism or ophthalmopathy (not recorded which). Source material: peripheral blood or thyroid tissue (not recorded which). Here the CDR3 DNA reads TGCGCCAGCAGCTTTTCGTCGAGCGGGAGAATATACGAGCAGTACTTC. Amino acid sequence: CASSFSSSGRIYEQYF.